A selection of T cell receptor beta chains follows, all from one sample in a study of blood T cell repertoires in COVID-19. The table came from immunoSEQ multiplex PCR; TCRdb's copy has only in-frame clones and leaves some out. The sample has just over 300,000 clones, about nine tenths seen once. What was sequenced was PBMCs or T cells enriched from blood (not recorded which). These receptors were collected from a woman in her late teens or twenties who had recovered from COVID-19. Each CDR3 is given with its conserved first and last residue. Each record gives: V gene, J gene, clone size, D gene, CDR3 DNA, CDR3 protein. D genes are given only for firm matches. Expanded clones get a size class; other rows say once, few or many, or leave the size out.

TRBV19,TRBJ2-2,.,TRBD2,TGTGCCAGTAGTCCGCAGGGACTAGCGGGAGTTTTGTCCGGGGAGCTGTTTTTT,CASSPQGLAGVLSGELFF
TRBV27,TRBJ1-1,.,.,TGTGCCAGCAGCCCCTCTCCCGTAATGAACACTGAAGCTTTCTTT,CASSPSPVMNTEAFF
TRBV6-5,TRBJ1-6,once,.,TGTGCCAGCAGCCCCCTCGGCAGGGCCAATTCACCCCTCCACTTT,CASSPLGRANSPLHF
TRBV6-5,TRBJ2-2,.,.,TGTGCCAGCAGTTACCAACAGAACACCGGGGAGCTGTTTTTT,CASSYQQNTGELFF
TRBV6-5,TRBJ1-4,.,.,TGTGCCAGCAGTTCCCCCAGGGGTAATGAAAAACTGTTTTTT,CASSSPRGNEKLFF
TRBV9,TRBJ1-1,.,.,TGTGCCAGCAGCGTAGAGTACAGTATGAACACTGAAGCTTTCTTT,CASSVEYSMNTEAFF
TRBV7-3,TRBJ2-1,.,TRBD1,TGTGCCAGCAGCCCGGACAGGGCACAATACAATGAGCAGTTCTTC,CASSPDRAQYNEQFF
TRBV5-1,TRBJ2-5,.,TRBD2,TGCGCCAGCAGCTTGGTTCTAGCGGGAGGAGGAGAGACCCAGTACTTC,CASSLVLAGGGETQYF
TRBV19,TRBJ1-3,.,TRBD1,TGTGCCAGTAGAAGGGGACAGTACTCTGGAAACACCATATATTTT,CASRRGQYSGNTIYF
TRBV2,TRBJ1-5,.,.,TGTGCCAGCAGTGAGCTTGGGGGCCGGAATCAGCCCCAGCATTTT,CASSELGGRNQPQHF
TRBV10-3,TRBJ2-3,.,TRBD2,TGTGCCATCAGTGAAGAGAGGGGACTAGCTCTCACAGATACGCAGTATTTT,CAISEERGLALTDTQYF
TRBV5-6,TRBJ1-2,.,.,TGTGCCAGCAGTTTGGTCGGGACAACGGACTATGGCTACACCTTC,CASSLVGTTDYGYTF
TRBV19,TRBJ2-3,.,TRBD2,TGTGCCAGTAGTACCCCAGCGGGGCCCAGCACAGATACGCAGTATTTT,CASSTPAGPSTDTQYF
TRBV15,TRBJ1-6,once,.,TGTGCCACCAGCGAAGATTCAGGACAGACTAATTCACCCCTCCACTTT,CATSEDSGQTNSPLHF
TRBV12-3/TRBV12-4,TRBJ1-5,.,.,TGTGCCAGCAGTTTAGCTCGTTATCAGCCCCAGCATTTT,CASSLARYQPQHF
TRBV7-3,TRBJ1-1,.,TRBD1,TGTGCCAGCAGCTTATCAGGGGGATTGAACACTGAAGCTTTCTTT,CASSLSGGLNTEAFF
TRBV4-3,TRBJ1-1,.,.,TGCGCCAGCAGCCAAGGTGCAGTTCGTAACACTGAAGCTTTCTTT,CASSQGAVRNTEAFF
TRBV5-1,TRBJ2-1,.,TRBD2,TGCGCCAGCAGCTTGCTACTAGCGGGAGGGTTTGGCAATGAGCAGTTCTTC,CASSLLLAGGFGNEQFF
TRBV18,TRBJ1-2,.,TRBD1,TGTGCCAGCTCACCAGCGGGACAGCCAAACTATGGCTACACCTTC,CASSPAGQPNYGYTF
TRBV7-2,TRBJ1-1,once,TRBD1,TGTGCCAGCAGCCTGTACCCGGGACAGGGAACGTCTGAAGCTTTCTTT,CASSLYPGQGTSEAFF
TRBV24-1,TRBJ2-2,.,TRBD1,TGTGCCACCAGTGACTCTGCACTTAATCAGGGGGCGCGGACCGGGGAGCTGTTTTTT,CATSDSALNQGARTGELFF
TRBV11-2,TRBJ1-2,few,TRBD1,TGTGCCAGCAGCGGAGGGGGCGCCGGGAAGTATGGCTACACCTTC,CASSGGGAGKYGYTF
TRBV6-5,TRBJ1-5,.,.,TGTGCCAGCAGCTGGGGGGTTCAGCCCCAGCATTTT,CASSWGVQPQHF
TRBV11-3,TRBJ2-1,.,TRBD2,TGTGCCAGCAGCCTGCCCCTTCGGGCGGGGGGGGACAATGAGCAGTTCTTC,CASSLPLRAGGDNEQFF
TRBV12-3/TRBV12-4,TRBJ2-7,.,.,TGTGCCAGCAGTCCCCACTCCTACGAGCAGTACTTC,CASSPHSYEQYF
TRBV2,TRBJ1-1,.,TRBD1,TGTGCCCAACGGACAGGGGAATTGAAGCGGGCGAACACTGAAGCTTTCTTT,CAQRTGELKRANTEAFF
TRBV12-3/TRBV12-4,TRBJ1-1,.,.,TGTGCCAGCAGTTTTCTTCTCAGTGGTGAAGCTTTCTTT,CASSFLLSGEAFF
TRBV6-2/TRBV6-3,TRBJ2-7,.,TRBD1,TGTGCCAGCAGTCCGGGACAGGTGCGGCAGTACTTC,CASSPGQVRQYF
TRBV5-1,TRBJ1-1,once,.,TGCGCCAGCAGCTTGGAGGACATGAACACTGAAGCTTTCTTT,CASSLEDMNTEAFF